These 14 T cell receptor beta chains share one sample of origin, sequenced in a study of OX40 agonist ivuxolimab in advanced cancers. Here immunoSEQ multiplex PCR was the method, and the copy in TCRdb shows in-frame clones only, minus some. Among over 100,000 clones listed, 75% to 90% were seen once. Sequencing used CD4+ or CD8+ T cells sorted from blood, obtained in a trial of the OX40 agonist ivuxolimab. The receptors were sampled from an adult with an advanced solid tumor such as melanoma, head and neck, liver or kidney cancer.

This clone was seen a single time. The chain uses TRBV5-5 and TRBJ1-6; 9 bases are a match to TRBD1. The CDR3 runs to 16 residues. CDR1 and CDR2 (germline): SGHKS, YYEKEE (reference sequence). The V segment lost 0 bases and the J segment 9 bases; nucleotides outside the gene matches: 7. In nucleotides, the CDR3 is TGTGCCAGCAGCTTGGACAGGGGGCGCTTAGCTTCACCCCTCCACTTT. Translating it yields CASSLDRGRLASPLHF. Based on the CDR3 plus reference TRBV5-5 and TRBJ1-6, the full variable domain is DAGVTQSPTHLIKTRGQQVTLRCSPISGHKSVSWYQQVLGQGPQFIFQYYEKEERGRGNFPDRFSARQFPNYSSELNVNALLLGDSALYLCASSLDRGRLASPLHFGNGTRLTVT.

The chain joins TRBV7-2 to TRBJ1-2; D unresolved. CDR3 length: 12 amino acids. V was clipped by 0 bases and J by 10 bases, with 9 bases between them. Germline CDR1 is SGHTA and CDR2 is FQGNSA. The CDR3 nucleotides are TGTGCCAGCAGCTTAGCCACGTCTCACTACACCTTC. Translation: CASSLATSHYTF.

The chain links TRBV28 to TRBJ1-4; D call uncertain. V was shortened by 2 bases and J by 5 bases, with 0 bases between the two germline ends. CDR3 size: 11 residues. The germline gives CDR1 MDHEN, CDR2 SYDVKM. In nucleotides, the CDR3 is TGTGCCAGCAGTTTAAATGAAAAACTGTTTTTT. Translated, it gives CASSLNEKLFF.

The V call is TRBV10-3, the J call TRBJ1-2; no definite D call. The V gene's germline CDR1 is ENHRY and CDR2 SYGVKD. The CDR3 covers 13 residues. Trimming stripped 2 bases from V and 4 bases from J, with 8 bases between. CDR3: CAISEGVVYGYTF. The DNA for the CDR3 is TGTGCCATCAGTGAGGGGGTAGTCTATGGCTACACCTTC.

The V and J genes are TRBV9 and TRBJ2-7; D gene ambiguous. The CDR3 contains 13 residues. V lost 0 bases and J 0 bases, leaving 4 bases between the germline ends. CDR1 and CDR2 (germline): SGDLS, YYNGEE. For the CDR3, the DNA is TGTGCCAGCAGCGTAGCGGGCTCCTACGAGCAGTACTTC. Translating gives CASSVAGSYEQYF.

This chain links TRBV30 with TRBJ2-6, with D tentatively TRBD1 or TRBD2 (5 bases each). The CDR3 contains 14 residues. Germline V gene data show CDR1 as GTSNPN and CDR2 as SVGIG (reference sequence). V was pared by 7 bases and J by 0 bases, with 10 bases between. CDR3 sequence reads: CALGTGSGANVLTF. The CDR3, as DNA: TGTGCCTTGGGGACGGGCTCTGGGGCCAACGTCCTGACTTTC.

This CDR3 is CASSPGQGFYEKLFF. Here the CDR3 DNA reads TGTGCCAGCAGCCCGGGACAGGGGTTTTATGAAAAACTGTTTTTT. The J gene is TRBJ1-4, the V gene TRBV6-6; TRBD1 agrees at 10 bases. Germline CDR1 MNHNY, CDR2 SVGAGI (reference sequence). The V and J ends lost 6 bases and 6 bases, in that order; junction bases with no gene match: 7. CDR3 length: 15 amino acids.

The gene calls are TRBV28 and TRBJ1-5; 10 bases align to TRBD1. In germline, CDR1 is MDHEN, CDR2 SYDVKM. The CDR3 loop spans 14 amino acids. V dropped 4 bases and J dropped 6; count of bases not matched to a gene: 3. The chain's CDR3 is CASSSGQGFQPQHF. The CDR3 DNA is TGTGCCAGCAGTTCGGGACAGGGGTTTCAGCCCCAGCATTTT.

CDR3 loop: CASSLARWERSYGYTF. CDR3 nucleotide sequence: TGTGCCAGCAGCTTAGCGCGCTGGGAGCGTAGCTATGGCTACACCTTC. The V call is TRBV7-2, the J call TRBJ1-2; D is unclear. CDR1 and CDR2 from the germline V gene are SGHTA and FQGNSA. The germline V and J ends were trimmed by 0 bases and 4 bases, with 15 bases remaining between them. CDR3 size: 16 residues.

The rearrangement uses TRBV25-1 and TRBJ2-1; TRBD1 matches 7 bases. The length of the CDR3 is 14 residues. Germline V lookup: CDR1 MGHDK, CDR2 SYGVNS. V dropped 4 bases and J dropped 6; count of bases not matched to a gene: 6. CDR3 protein: CASSGYRDSNEQFF. Written as DNA, the CDR3 is TGTGCCAGCAGTGGCTACAGGGACAGCAATGAGCAGTTCTTC.

The CDR3 spells CASSYASTSGAYNEQFF. CDR3 DNA: TGTGCCAGCAGCTACGCGTCGACTAGCGGGGCATACAATGAGCAGTTCTTC. This rearrangement joins TRBV7-2 to TRBJ2-1; 11 nucleotides agree with TRBD2. The CDR3 has 17 residues. Losses at the gene ends were 4 bases for V and 4 bases for J; bases not matched to a gene: 9. Germline V gene sequence: CDR1 SGHTA, CDR2 FQGNSA.

The chain carries TRBV6-5 and TRBJ1-4; 9 bases map to TRBD1. CDR3 length: 15 residues. CDR1 MNHEY and CDR2 SVGAGI come from the germline V gene. The V and J ends lost 4 bases and 7 bases, in that order; junction bases with no gene match: 7. CDR3 sequence (DNA): TGTGCCAGCAGTTCAACAGGGGGCAGAAGTGAAAAACTGTTTTTT. Protein sequence: CASSSTGGRSEKLFF.

The rearrangement links TRBV10-1 to TRBJ1-1, with TRBD1 as a possible D gene (6 bases). V lost 4 bases and J 0 bases, leaving 6 bases between the germline ends. Germline V gene sequence: CDR1 WNHNN, CDR2 SYGVQD (reference sequence). This CDR3 has 13 amino acids. In DNA, the CDR3 is TGCGCCAGCAGTGGACAGGTGAACACTGAAGCTTTCTTT. This codes for CASSGQVNTEAFF.

This rearrangement joins TRBV10-3 to TRBJ2-1; 10 nucleotides match TRBD1. The CDR3 totals 14 residues. Germline V gives CDR1 ENHRY, CDR2 SYGVKD. V was clipped by 6 bases and J by 6 bases; unmatched bases: 5. CDR3 nucleotides: TGTGCCATCAGGCCGGGACAGGGGACCAATGAGCAGTTCTTC. This codes for CAIRPGQGTNEQFF.